This note documents a single T cell receptor (beta chain) sequence. Its antigen is still unknown. This CDR3 comprises 16 residues. The V and J ends lost 1 base and 1 base respectively, with 10 bases between them. Germline assignment: CDR1 LGHNA and CDR2 YSLEER. The sample comes from a study of molecular identifiers for immune sequencing clone quantification. Previously described methods and listed TCR primers were employed for the bulk TCR libraries. TCRdb redid the calling of the PCR reads with MiXCR, one entry per CDR3 protein. This sample yields hundreds of thousands of distinct CDR3 sequences, of which roughly 24% are seen a single time; 0.74% belongs to the top ten. Points from the study as a whole: Effector cells kept over 98% of their molecules in clones above 20 RNA copies, while naive cells kept under 1% there. Identical TCR molecules that share a barcode could lead to an underestimation of highly expanded clone sizes.

Sequencing was done on a sample of naive CD8+ T cells from blood, with Jurkat cell RNA spiked in. Noted subset: FACS-sorted CD8+CD4-CCR7+CD45RA+ naive T cells. The sequence was obtained from a human donor in good health. Some libraries in this study had Jurkat cell RNA spiked in. The chain uses TRBV4-3 and TRBJ2-2; D remains unclear. The CDR3 DNA reads TGCGCCAGCAGCCAAGTCGTCAGTGAGAACACCGGGGAGCTGTTTTTT. It translates to CASSQVVSENTGELFF.